This record concerns one T cell receptor beta chain sequence. The antigen remains unidentified. In the PCR, 60 Vbeta and 13 Jbeta primers were used. Data came from immunoSEQ multiplex PCR; TCRdb stores just in-frame clones and leaves some out. The sample lists around 150,000 clones; 80% were seen once. The data are from a study of cytomegalovirus exposure and HLA in healthy donors. Findings and limits, study-wide: A reported reduction in N-insertions relative to the approximately 640-donor mean was seen in an Asian-associated ancestry cluster in a later analysis.

This CDR3 is built from 12 residues. Trimming removed 3 bases at V and 5 bases at J, with 11 bases between. The germline V gene encodes CDR1 SQVTM and CDR2 ANQGSEA. Sample: PBMCs. V gene TRBV29-1 combines with J gene TRBJ2-7; maybe TRBD1 (6 bases). The receptor's source is a male donor in good health and CMV-seronegative. The CDR3 is CSVDGRGDEQYF. The CDR3 coding sequence is TGCAGCGTTGACGGCAGGGGCGACGAGCAGTACTTC.